This TCR beta chain appears in the sequencing data of a study of shared clonotypes between healthy human individuals (dated by TCRdb to between 2020 and 2021). Regarding the research as a whole: A couple of women and a few men aged 18 to 49 years were included in the cohort. To estimate repertoire size and how much clonotype sharing occurs between individuals, the study deeply sequenced the blood TCR repertoires of 5 or 6 healthy adults. Each donor's leukapheresis produced roughly between roughly 0.85 and 9.5 billion PBMCs. For each donor, CD4 naive and CD4 memory were each given three plates, CD8 naive was given two plates, and CD8 memory was given one plate. To increase sequencing depth and limit assay-specific biases, TCR repertoire library preparation and sequencing were carried out by different laboratories using diverse techniques. General study outcomes and caveats: Clonotypes shared by all four sorted-subset donors showed higher generation probabilities than non-shared clonotypes. Estimated clonotype richness was generally larger for naive than for memory subsets. Based on pairwise subsampling, the degree of clonotype sharing among donors was expected to be affected by sequencing depth. Incomplete sequencing was indicated by rarefaction of sorted-subset datasets, despite the large sequencing depth. Because the study included a small number of donors, the genetic and exposure-history diversity represented was limited. Sampling was restricted to blood, and TCR repertoires in tissue are likely to differ from TCR repertoires in blood. Across a handful of donors, approximately 4.9% of naive CD4, 3.5% of naive CD8, 2% to 2.5% of memory CD4, and about 0.4% of memory CD8 clonotypes were shared.

Using the deep immunoSEQ assay, TCR CDR3 regions were amplified from genomic DNA by multiplex PCR. Extracted genomic DNA from each cell subset was distributed evenly across all wells of several immunoSEQ 96-well plates, and each plate was treated as a replicate. For sorted subsets, around 200 ng genomic DNA, equal to approximately 30,000 T cell genomes, was loaded into each replicate PCR. Purified libraries were quantified with a Qubit 3.0 fluorometer, sized on a Bioanalyzer 2100, and re-quantified with the KAPA Library Quantification kit. Every immunoSEQ 96-well plate was sequenced on a separate single-read 150-cycle Illumina NextSeq 550 flow cell. Per the original workflow: Because the immunoSEQ output held only junctional sequences and lacked quality scores, the filtering could not match the filtering applied to full-length reads. To assign V/J genes and CDR3, sequences were annotated using PyIR, a Python wrapper for IgBLAST v1.9, with IMGT germline references. Reads were filtered out if the reads had weak V/J assignments (E-value above 1e-6), no CDR3, stop codons, out-of-frame junctions, or ambiguous translated residues. V3J clonotypes were defined by identical inferred V gene, J gene, and CDR3 amino acid sequence. Percentage overlap between repertoires was computed as shared unique clonotypes divided by the size of the smaller repertoire. Repertoire richness was assessed with RTK rarefaction, the Chao1 estimator, and Recon v2.1 estimates of unobserved clonotypes. Generation probabilities for all TCRbeta clonotypes obtained by the gDNA method from several donors were computed using OLGA. Drawn from immuneACCESS, this table holds only the in-frame rearrangements with V and J called that TCRdb kept. Clones are partly lost; checked studies trace under half to an unresolved V gene and leave the rest unexplained. Clone size and the V and J calls come from that table; the DNA yielded D and trimming. Here the sample has more than 2 million clones; just under 95% occur a single time. About 1.1% of the sample goes to the ten largest clones.

Concerning this clone: Its binding antigen is unknown. The junction departs from the called germline gene at one end, perhaps through a read error.

The CDR3, cysteine through phenylalanine, is 12 amino acids long. Kept here is only the CDR3 DNA, which spans 36 bases and is read in frame from base 1. The germline V gene specifies SGHAT as CDR1 and FQNNGV as CDR2. For the CD8 naive samples, CD45RO-negative cells were positively selected for CCR7, yielding a CD45RA+CCR7+ population from which TemRA cells were excluded. The donors were healthy, HIV-negative adults who had no recently reported acute infections or vaccinations. Every donor was a Caucasian adult living in Nashville, Tennessee, USA. Blood was obtained by leukapheresis, after which PBMCs were separated by Ficoll-Histopaque density gradient centrifugation and cryopreserved in liquid nitrogen vapor phase. Analytical flow cytometry was used to check the purity and quantity of each magnetically sorted T cell population. Genomic DNA was isolated from each sorted fraction and quantified by UV absorbance on a Nanodrop 2000c.

The specimen sequenced was naive CD8+ T cells sorted from blood. This sample's cell subset or site label indicates: CD45RA+CCR7+. The TCR originated in a young man in good health. The V gene is TRBV11-2 and the J gene is TRBJ1-4, with a tentative D gene TRBD1 over 6 matching bases. The DNA is as follows: TGTGCCAGCAGCTTAGGGGACACCATCAGGGTGTTT. This yields the protein CASSLGDTIRVF.